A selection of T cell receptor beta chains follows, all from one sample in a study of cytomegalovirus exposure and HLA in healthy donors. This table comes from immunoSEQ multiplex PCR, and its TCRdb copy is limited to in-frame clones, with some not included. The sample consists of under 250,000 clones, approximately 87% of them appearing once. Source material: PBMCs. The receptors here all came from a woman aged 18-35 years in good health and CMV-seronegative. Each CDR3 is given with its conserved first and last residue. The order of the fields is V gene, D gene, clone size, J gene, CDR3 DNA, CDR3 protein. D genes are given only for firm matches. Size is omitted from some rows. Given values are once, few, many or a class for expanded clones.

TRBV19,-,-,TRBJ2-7,TGTGCCAGTAGCTCCAGGGACCCCTACGAGCAGTACTTC,CASSSRDPYEQYF
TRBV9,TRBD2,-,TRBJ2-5,TGTGCCAGCAGCGTTAGCGGGGGGGCGGGGGAGACCCAGTACTTC,CASSVSGGAGETQYF
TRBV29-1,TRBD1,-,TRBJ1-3,TGCAGCGTGGATACCGGGACAGGGCTTGGAAACACCATATATTTT,CSVDTGTGLGNTIYF
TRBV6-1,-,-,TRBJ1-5,TGTGCCGCGGAGGGGGGGGGAGCTCAGCCCCAGCATTTT,CAAEGGGAQPQHF
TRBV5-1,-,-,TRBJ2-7,TGCGCCAGCACACCCGGCCACCTAACCTACGAGCAGTACTTC,CASTPGHLTYEQYF
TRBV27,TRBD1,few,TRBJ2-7,TGTGCCAGCAGTTTATATGGCAGGGGGCTGGACGAGCAGTACTTC,CASSLYGRGLDEQYF
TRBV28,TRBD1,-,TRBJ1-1,TGTGCCAGCAGTTTGGGGGGCGGCAGGGGGCTAACTGAAGCTTTCTTT,CASSLGGGRGLTEAFF
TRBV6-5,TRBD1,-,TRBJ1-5,TGTGCCAGCAGTCCGCGCGGGACAGGGCTCCCGCCCCAGCATTTT,CASSPRGTGLPPQHF
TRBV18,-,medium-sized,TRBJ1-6,TGTGCCAGCTCACCACTGGGCAGAAATTCACCCCTCCACTTT,CASSPLGRNSPLHF
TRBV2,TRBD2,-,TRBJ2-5,TGTGCCAGCAGCCGCCCCGGACTAGCGGGGGGGCGGGGGGAGACCCAGTACTTC,CASSRPGLAGGRGETQYF
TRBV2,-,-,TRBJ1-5,TGTGCCAGCAAGAGGACAGATAAGGGCCAGCCCCAGCATTTT,CASKRTDKGQPQHF
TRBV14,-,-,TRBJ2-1,TGTGCCAGCAGCAGACAGGCGTTAAGCTCCTACAATGAGCAGTTCTTC,CASSRQALSSYNEQFF
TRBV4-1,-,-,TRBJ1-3,TGCGCCAGCAGCCAAGAGGGTACAGGGTTGAACACCATATATTTT,CASSQEGTGLNTIYF
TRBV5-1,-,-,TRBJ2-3,TGCGCCAGCAACATTGGTCGGTATAGCACAGATACGCAGTATTTT,CASNIGRYSTDTQYF
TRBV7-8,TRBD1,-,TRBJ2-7,TGTGCCAGCAGCTTAGCGATAGCAGGGGGCCCTAGCTCCTACGAGCAGTACTTC,CASSLAIAGGPSSYEQYF
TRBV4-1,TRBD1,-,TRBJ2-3,TGCGCCAGCAGCCAGGCGAGAGGACAGGGGAATTGGACGCAGTATTTT,CASSQARGQGNWTQYF
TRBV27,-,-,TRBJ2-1,TGTGCCAGCAGTTTATCGGGAGGGGGGGGCTCCTACAATGAGCAGTTCTTC,CASSLSGGGGSYNEQFF
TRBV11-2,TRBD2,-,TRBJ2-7,TGTGCCAGCAGCTCCACCGGGACTAGCGGGATATACGAGCAGTACTTC,CASSSTGTSGIYEQYF
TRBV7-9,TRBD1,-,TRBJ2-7,TGTGCCAGCAGCCCCCGGGACAGGCACTACGAGCAGTACTTC,CASSPRDRHYEQYF
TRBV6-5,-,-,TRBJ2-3,TGTGCCAGGACGGATACTAGCACAGATACGCAGTATTTT,CARTDTSTDTQYF
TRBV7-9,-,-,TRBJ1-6,TGTGCCAGCAGCTTAGTGGGTCAGGGAAGAGTTAATTCACCCCTCCACTTT,CASSLVGQGRVNSPLHF